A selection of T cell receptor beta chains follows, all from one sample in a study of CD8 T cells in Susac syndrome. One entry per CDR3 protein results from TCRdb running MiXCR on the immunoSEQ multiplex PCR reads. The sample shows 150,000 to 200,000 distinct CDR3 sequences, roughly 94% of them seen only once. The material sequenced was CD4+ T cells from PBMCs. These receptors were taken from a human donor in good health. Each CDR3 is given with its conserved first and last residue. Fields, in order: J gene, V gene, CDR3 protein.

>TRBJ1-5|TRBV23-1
CASTQGGYSNQPQHF
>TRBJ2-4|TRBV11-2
CASSLGGNIQYF
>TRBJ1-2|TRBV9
CASSRHGGDYGYTF
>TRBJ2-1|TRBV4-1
CASSQEYGLAGYNEQFF
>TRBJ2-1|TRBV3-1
CASSPGVVPYNEQFF
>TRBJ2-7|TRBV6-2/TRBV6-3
CASSYSFPGQGYEQYF
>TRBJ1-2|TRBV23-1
CASSQRGYTF
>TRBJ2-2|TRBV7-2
CASSLAPGVNTGELFF
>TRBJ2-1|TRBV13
CASSSTHSGRAWFF
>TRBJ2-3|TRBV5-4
CASSSRTSGSWDTQYF
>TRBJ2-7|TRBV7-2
CASSFSTSALSYEQYF
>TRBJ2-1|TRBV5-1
CASSLVQVGNEQFF
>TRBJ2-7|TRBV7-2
CASGTGQGLGEQYF
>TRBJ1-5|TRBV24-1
CATSDATGNQPQHF
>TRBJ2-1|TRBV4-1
CASSQAGTGRSNEQFF
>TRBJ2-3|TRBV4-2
CASSQGRDRSADTQYF
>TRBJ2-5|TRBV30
CAWRGTGRETQYF
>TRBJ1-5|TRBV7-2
CASSPTGTYSNQPQHF
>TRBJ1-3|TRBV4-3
CASSQDRAGSGNTIYF
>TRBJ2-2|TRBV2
CASSQVLRRLGTGELFF
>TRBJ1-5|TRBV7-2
CASSLRGQPQHF
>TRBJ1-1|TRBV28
CASSAGKRGRIEAFF
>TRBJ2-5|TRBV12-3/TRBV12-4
CASSPGLARETQYF
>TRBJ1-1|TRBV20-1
CSASAKIPGQTEAFF